The clone carrying this T cell receptor beta chain was observed once. Its antigen is unidentified. Clones were sequenced by immunoSEQ multiplex PCR, and TCRdb holds only the in-frame ones, with some missing. The sample lists 2 million to 2.5 million clones, roughly 94% seen once, with 0.1% to 0.15% in the top ten. The data stem from a study of shared clonotypes between healthy human individuals. Overall study: The cohort had a couple of women and a few men, ages 18 to 49. Overall study findings and caveats: Generally, estimated richness proved larger in naive subsets than it did in memory subsets.

This CDR3 has 14 residues. Per germline, CDR1 MGHRA and CDR2 YSYEKL. The trim removed 1 base at V and 5 bases at J, leaving 3 bases unmatched. This chain links TRBV4-1 with TRBJ2-5; 8 positions agree with TRBD2. This receptor was identified in a man aged 18 to 35 in good health. Sequenced sample: naive CD4+ T cells sorted from blood. Sample subset: CD45RA+ positively selected. In DNA form, the CDR3 reads TGCGCCAGCAGCCAAGCGGGGACTAGGGAGACCCAGTACTTC. Residues: CASSQAGTRETQYF.